This T cell receptor (beta chain) was sequenced in a study of CD8 T cells in ankylosing spondylitis. TCRdb re-analysed the 5' RACE reads in MiXCR, keeping a single row per CDR3 protein. This sample yields fewer than 250,000 distinct CDR3 sequences, of which roughly 18% are seen a single time; about 39% belongs to the top ten. In its sample, this clonotype was seen a few times. Its antigen is undetermined. With 5 bases removed from V and 4 bases from J, the gap between germline ends came to 17 bases. CDR1 SEHNR and CDR2 FQNEAQ come from the germline V gene (reference sequence). This CDR3 has 15 amino acids. Findings of the study overall: Seemingly distinctive of ankylosing spondylitis blood was a TCR beta motif formed by eight highly homologous variants.

The sequence was obtained from a male donor with ankylosing spondylitis. Source material: blood, either unsorted or a sorted T cell fraction (not recorded which). V usage is TRBV7-9 and J usage is TRBJ1-2; tentatively, D is TRBD1 (6 bases). In nucleotides, the CDR3 is TGTGCCAGCAGCAATCCAGGGGATCCGAGCTATGGCTACACCTTC. It encodes CASSNPGDPSYGYTF. Looking up the rest from reference TRBV7-9 and TRBJ1-2 gives the full variable domain: DTGVSQNPRHKITKRGQNVTFRCDPISEHNRLYWYRQTLGQGPEFLTYFQNEAQLEKSRLLSDRFSAERPKGSFSTLEIQRTEQGDSAMYLCASSNPGDPSYGYTFGSGTRLTVV.